A selection of T cell receptor beta chains follows, all from one sample in a study of response to subunit inactivated influenza vaccine. TCRdb used MiXCR to reprocess the RT-PCR reads, holding one entry per CDR3 protein. This table has hundreds of thousands of distinct CDR3 sequences, about 8% appearing once. The sequences come from PBMCs from blood, collected less than 30 months after vaccination. Receptors originate from a man between 50 and 70 years old who received an inactivated influenza vaccine. CDR3s include the opening cysteine and the closing phenylalanine or tryptophan. A D gene is named only where the DNA matches it firmly. Clone size appears in some rows only: once, few, many, or a class for an expanded clone.

j_call: TRBJ2-7
v_call: TRBV5-1
d_call: TRBD2
clone_size: many
cdr3_aa: CASSPWTSLAYEQYF
cdr3_nt: TGCGCCAGCAGCCCTTGGACTAGCCTGGCCTACGAGCAGTACTTC

j_call: TRBJ2-3
v_call: TRBV20-1
d_call: TRBD2
clone_size: -
cdr3_aa: CSAGRAGGSANTQYF
cdr3_nt: TGCAGTGCAGGGAGGGCCGGGGGTTCGGCGAATACGCAGTATTTT

j_call: TRBJ2-1
v_call: TRBV6-5
d_call: TRBD2
clone_size: -
cdr3_aa: CASSYSTSGEVGNEQFF
cdr3_nt: TGTGCCAGCAGTTACTCGACTAGCGGGGAGGTGGGCAATGAGCAGTTCTTC

j_call: TRBJ2-1
v_call: TRBV2
d_call: -
clone_size: many
cdr3_aa: CASSDGSLYNEQFF
cdr3_nt: TGTGCCAGCAGTGACGGGAGCCTCTACAATGAGCAGTTCTTC

j_call: TRBJ2-7
v_call: TRBV7-9
d_call: -
clone_size: -
cdr3_aa: CASSPRDFRDDYEQYF
cdr3_nt: TGTGCCAGCAGCCCTAGGGATTTCAGGGACGACTACGAGCAGTACTTC

j_call: TRBJ2-3
v_call: TRBV20-1
d_call: TRBD2
clone_size: many
cdr3_aa: CSAPGTSGTSRVDTQYF
cdr3_nt: TGCAGTGCTCCCGGGACTAGCGGGACTTCTAGAGTAGATACGCAGTATTTT

j_call: TRBJ2-7
v_call: TRBV20-1
d_call: -
clone_size: -
cdr3_aa: CSARARGYEQYF
cdr3_nt: TGCAGTGCTAGAGCGAGGGGTTACGAGCAGTACTTC

j_call: TRBJ1-2
v_call: TRBV2
d_call: -
clone_size: few
cdr3_aa: CASSGAAATF
cdr3_nt: TGTGCCAGCAGTGGTGCGGCGGCCACCTTC

j_call: TRBJ2-5
v_call: TRBV2
d_call: TRBD1
clone_size: -
cdr3_aa: CASSTDRGGETQYF
cdr3_nt: TGTGCCAGCAGCACGGACAGGGGAGGAGAGACCCAGTACTTC

j_call: TRBJ2-7
v_call: TRBV7-2
d_call: TRBD1
clone_size: -
cdr3_aa: CASRFRQGTTYEQYF
cdr3_nt: TGTGCCAGCAGATTTCGACAGGGGACAACCTACGAGCAGTACTTC

j_call: TRBJ2-3
v_call: TRBV5-1
d_call: -
clone_size: -
cdr3_aa: CVSSLSGFADTQYF
cdr3_nt: TGCGTCAGCAGCTTGAGCGGGTTTGCAGATACGCAGTATTTT

j_call: TRBJ1-2
v_call: TRBV2
d_call: TRBD1
clone_size: few
cdr3_aa: CASSRTGRGYGYTF
cdr3_nt: TGTGCCAGCAGTCGGACAGGGAGAGGCTATGGCTACACCTTC

j_call: TRBJ2-3
v_call: TRBV5-1
d_call: TRBD2
clone_size: many
cdr3_aa: CASSSISGGGTDTQYF
cdr3_nt: TGCGCCAGCAGCTCAATTAGCGGGGGGGGGACAGATACGCAGTATTTT

j_call: TRBJ2-5
v_call: TRBV3-1
d_call: -
clone_size: few
cdr3_aa: CASSQDGHRYYGETQYF
cdr3_nt: TGTGCCAGCAGCCAAGACGGTCACAGGTATTATGGAGAGACCCAGTACTTC

j_call: TRBJ2-5
v_call: TRBV9
d_call: -
clone_size: -
cdr3_aa: CASSVGTAKGETQYF
cdr3_nt: TGTGCCAGCAGCGTCGGGACCGCGAAGGGGGAGACCCAGTACTTC

j_call: TRBJ2-1
v_call: TRBV24-1
d_call: TRBD2
clone_size: few
cdr3_aa: CATSDTTSGIYNEQFF
cdr3_nt: TGTGCCACCAGTGATACGACTAGCGGGATTTACAATGAGCAGTTCTTC

j_call: TRBJ2-5
v_call: TRBV20-1
d_call: -
clone_size: many
cdr3_aa: CSARDIQGQETQYF
cdr3_nt: TGCAGTGCTAGAGATATTCAGGGGCAAGAGACCCAGTACTTC

j_call: TRBJ2-2
v_call: TRBV11-2
d_call: TRBD2
clone_size: -
cdr3_aa: CASSLPGLAKAGTGELFF
cdr3_nt: TGTGCCAGCTCTTTACCGGGACTAGCCAAGGCGGGTACCGGGGAGCTGTTTTTT

j_call: TRBJ2-1
v_call: TRBV4-3
d_call: -
clone_size: -
cdr3_aa: CASSHIQVSPNEQFF
cdr3_nt: TGCGCCAGCAGCCACATACAGGTCAGCCCCAATGAGCAGTTCTTC

j_call: TRBJ2-7
v_call: TRBV4-2
d_call: -
clone_size: few
cdr3_aa: CASSQDFSPSEQYF
cdr3_nt: TGTGCCAGCAGCCAAGATTTTAGCCCATCCGAGCAGTACTTC

j_call: TRBJ2-7
v_call: TRBV6-1
d_call: TRBD1
clone_size: -
cdr3_aa: CASSDRDRGDEQYF
cdr3_nt: TGTGCCAGCAGTGATCGGGACAGGGGGGACGAGCAGTACTTC

j_call: TRBJ2-5
v_call: TRBV20-1
d_call: -
clone_size: once
cdr3_aa: CSAPLGGQETQYF
cdr3_nt: TGCAGTGCCCCTCTGGGGGGCCAAGAGACCCAGTACTTC

j_call: TRBJ1-5
v_call: TRBV6-5
d_call: -
clone_size: many
cdr3_aa: CASSYLENQPQHF
cdr3_nt: TGTGCCAGCAGTTACTTGGAGAATCAGCCCCAGCATTTT

j_call: TRBJ2-3
v_call: TRBV5-1
d_call: TRBD2
clone_size: few
cdr3_aa: CASTLSGYDTDTQYF
cdr3_nt: TGCGCCAGCACCCTTAGCGGGTATGACACAGATACGCAGTATTTT

j_call: TRBJ2-1
v_call: TRBV7-2
d_call: -
clone_size: -
cdr3_aa: CASSLAESAQNEQFF
cdr3_nt: TGTGCCAGCAGCTTAGCGGAGTCAGCGCAAAATGAGCAGTTCTTC

j_call: TRBJ1-5
v_call: TRBV6-5
d_call: -
clone_size: -
cdr3_aa: CASSYSSAGNQPQHF
cdr3_nt: TGTGCCAGCAGTTACAGCAGCGCGGGCAATCAGCCCCAGCATTTT

j_call: TRBJ2-5
v_call: TRBV7-2
d_call: TRBD1
clone_size: -
cdr3_aa: CASSPRTGSETQYF
cdr3_nt: TGTGCCAGCAGCCCCCGGACAGGGAGTGAGACCCAGTACTTC

j_call: TRBJ1-1
v_call: TRBV20-1
d_call: -
clone_size: -
cdr3_aa: CSARPDGRTEAFF
cdr3_nt: TGCAGTGCTAGACCGGACGGCAGGACTGAAGCTTTCTTT